This passage covers 3 T cell receptor beta chains from one sample sequenced in a study of human T cells and chemical hapten exposure. Unseparated into fractions, whole blood served as the source from which total RNA was extracted. Each CDR3 protein is one row after TCRdb ran MiXCR on the 5' RACE reads. This sample has some 150,000 distinct CDR3 sequences, with approximately 4% found just once. The receptor set was obtained from a female donor in good health.

Regarding this clonotype: This may stem from a read error, because a much larger clone lies one nucleotide away. The rearrangement links TRBV12-3 or TRBV12-4 to TRBJ2-1; D is uncertain. The germline V and J ends were trimmed by 7 bases and 5 bases, with 21 bases remaining between them. This CDR3 spans 16 amino acids. CDR3 coding DNA: TGTGCCAGCACCCGCGACCCCGTGGCAGCAAACAATGAGCAGTTCTTC. It specifies CASTRDPVAANNEQFF.

This clonotype was found many times. V is TRBV5-4 and J is TRBJ1-1; TRBD1 matches 10 bases. J gave up 8 bases and V 5 bases, and 18 bases lay outside the gene matches. Germline V gives CDR1 SGHNT, CDR2 YYREEE (reference sequence). This CDR3 is built from 17 residues. The CDR3 here is CASSPDRGLVSLSEAFF. CDR3 in DNA: TGTGCCAGCAGTCCTGACAGGGGGCTAGTATCTCTATCCGAAGCTTTCTTT.

There are many counts of this clonotype. The chain combines TRBV27 with TRBJ2-1, with TRBD2 identical over 8 bases. The V segment lost 4 bases and the J segment 0 bases; nucleotides outside the gene matches: 14. The CDR3 loop spans 19 amino acids. Per the germline V gene, CDR1 is MNHEY and CDR2 is SMNVEV (reference sequence). The CDR3 region is CASSSPLLLAGTSYNEQFF. The CDR3 DNA reads as TGTGCCAGCAGTTCACCCCTCTTGTTAGCGGGGACCTCCTACAATGAGCAGTTCTTC.